The rows below give T cell receptor beta chains drawn from one sample of a study of blood T cell repertoires in COVID-19. Measured with immunoSEQ multiplex PCR; TCRdb has only the in-frame clones, and not every one. The repertoire includes about 98,000 clones, around 82% of them detected once, and roughly a tenth sits in the top ten. The sample comprised peripheral blood. These receptors were taken from a man between 65 and 80 years old with active or convalescent COVID-19. Both conserved end residues are part of each CDR3. A D gene is named only where the DNA matches it firmly. Size is stated for part of the rows, as once, few or many counts, or as a class when the clone is expanded.

j_call: TRBJ1-5; d_call: NA; clone_size: NA; v_call: TRBV3-1/TRBV3-2; cdr3_aa: CASSQATGEDQPQHF; cdr3_nt: TGTGCCAGCAGCCAAGCAACCGGGGAAGATCAGCCCCAGCATTTT
j_call: TRBJ1-1; d_call: NA; clone_size: NA; v_call: TRBV29-1; cdr3_aa: CSVRRDYTEAFF; cdr3_nt: TGCAGCGTACGCAGGGATTACACTGAAGCTTTCTTT
j_call: TRBJ1-5; d_call: NA; clone_size: NA; v_call: TRBV2; cdr3_aa: CASSVTGSNQPQHF; cdr3_nt: TGTGCCAGCAGCGTTACAGGGAGCAATCAGCCCCAGCATTTT
j_call: TRBJ1-2; d_call: TRBD1; clone_size: NA; v_call: TRBV29-1; cdr3_aa: CSVSTGGKGYTF; cdr3_nt: TGCAGCGTTAGTACAGGGGGTAAAGGCTACACCTTC
j_call: TRBJ1-5; d_call: NA; clone_size: NA; v_call: TRBV19; cdr3_aa: CASSISQGRGNQPQHF; cdr3_nt: TGTGCCAGTAGTATCTCACAGGGAAGGGGGAATCAGCCCCAGCATTTT
j_call: TRBJ2-7; d_call: TRBD1; clone_size: medium-sized; v_call: TRBV19; cdr3_aa: CASSTDRGYEQYF; cdr3_nt: TGTGCCAGTAGTACCGACAGGGGCTACGAGCAGTACTTC
j_call: TRBJ1-3; d_call: NA; clone_size: NA; v_call: TRBV3-1/TRBV3-2; cdr3_aa: CASSIDRLGNTIYF; cdr3_nt: TGTGCCAGCAGCATAGACAGGTTGGGAAACACCATATATTTT
j_call: TRBJ1-2; d_call: TRBD1; clone_size: NA; v_call: TRBV5-4; cdr3_aa: CASSPLGTGVNYGYTF; cdr3_nt: TGTGCCAGCAGCCCGTTAGGGACAGGGGTTAACTATGGCTACACCTTC
j_call: TRBJ2-1; d_call: TRBD2; clone_size: NA; v_call: TRBV19; cdr3_aa: CASTKLAGAEYNEQFF; cdr3_nt: TGTGCCAGTACGAAACTAGCGGGGGCAGAATACAATGAGCAGTTCTTC
j_call: TRBJ1-5; d_call: NA; clone_size: few; v_call: TRBV6-1; cdr3_aa: CASSERSQPQHF; cdr3_nt: TGTGCCAGCAGTGAACGGAGTCAGCCCCAGCATTTT
j_call: TRBJ2-3; d_call: TRBD2; clone_size: once; v_call: TRBV24-1; cdr3_aa: CATSDSRLAGPTDTQYF; cdr3_nt: TGTGCCACCAGTGATTCCCGACTAGCGGGGCCTACAGATACGCAGTATTTT
j_call: TRBJ1-3; d_call: NA; clone_size: NA; v_call: TRBV30; cdr3_aa: CAWISVSGNTIYF; cdr3_nt: TGTGCCTGGATCTCAGTTTCTGGAAACACCATATATTTT
j_call: TRBJ2-2; d_call: NA; clone_size: few; v_call: TRBV5-1; cdr3_aa: CASSRGPENTGELFF; cdr3_nt: TGCGCCAGCAGCCGAGGGCCAGAGAACACCGGGGAGCTGTTTTTT
j_call: TRBJ1-2; d_call: TRBD1; clone_size: NA; v_call: TRBV12-3/TRBV12-4; cdr3_aa: CASSLQGDWGYTF; cdr3_nt: TGTGCCAGCAGTCTACAGGGGGATTGGGGCTACACCTTC
j_call: TRBJ1-5; d_call: NA; clone_size: NA; v_call: TRBV7-9; cdr3_aa: CASSLAGVNQPQHF; cdr3_nt: TGTGCCAGCAGCTTAGCCGGGGTCAATCAGCCCCAGCATTTT
j_call: TRBJ1-2; d_call: NA; clone_size: NA; v_call: TRBV19; cdr3_aa: CASSPSRGRNYGYTF; cdr3_nt: TGTGCCAGTAGTCCGTCCCGTGGGCGCAACTATGGCTACACCTTC
j_call: TRBJ2-5; d_call: TRBD2; clone_size: NA; v_call: TRBV3-1/TRBV3-2; cdr3_aa: CASSRPLAGGSGAQYF; cdr3_nt: TGTGCCAGCAGCCGCCCTCTAGCGGGGGGGTCCGGGGCCCAGTACTTC
j_call: TRBJ2-7; d_call: NA; clone_size: NA; v_call: TRBV14; cdr3_aa: CASSLKTEMTPYEQYF; cdr3_nt: TGTGCCAGCAGCCTCAAGACAGAAATGACCCCCTACGAGCAGTACTTC
j_call: TRBJ2-6; d_call: NA; clone_size: NA; v_call: TRBV6-1; cdr3_aa: CASSDLSTVSGANVLTF; cdr3_nt: TGTGCCAGCAGTGACCTGTCTACAGTCTCTGGGGCCAACGTCCTGACTTTC
j_call: TRBJ2-1; d_call: TRBD2; clone_size: NA; v_call: TRBV6-2/TRBV6-3; cdr3_aa: CASSSMTTAGGRSYNEQFF; cdr3_nt: TGTGCCAGCAGTTCAATGACCACAGCGGGGGGGCGCTCCTACAATGAGCAGTTCTTC
j_call: TRBJ1-1; d_call: NA; clone_size: NA; v_call: TRBV25-1; cdr3_aa: CASRNGVNTEAFF; cdr3_nt: TGTGCCAGCAGGAACGGGGTGAACACTGAAGCTTTCTTT
j_call: TRBJ1-2; d_call: NA; clone_size: NA; v_call: TRBV6-5; cdr3_aa: CASSRSGFSYGYTF; cdr3_nt: TGTGCCAGCAGTCGCTCAGGGTTCTCCTATGGCTACACCTTC
j_call: TRBJ1-2; d_call: NA; clone_size: NA; v_call: TRBV16; cdr3_aa: CASSPNYGYTF; cdr3_nt: TGTGCCAGCAGCCCGAACTATGGCTACACCTTC
j_call: TRBJ1-1; d_call: NA; clone_size: NA; v_call: TRBV10-1; cdr3_aa: CASSASKGDTEAFF; cdr3_nt: TGCGCCAGCAGTGCATCAAAGGGGGACACTGAAGCTTTCTTT
j_call: TRBJ2-3; d_call: NA; clone_size: NA; v_call: TRBV5-6; cdr3_aa: CASSLVAGTDTQYF; cdr3_nt: TGTGCCAGCAGCTTGGTGGCCGGCACAGATACGCAGTATTTT
j_call: TRBJ2-2; d_call: NA; clone_size: NA; v_call: TRBV5-1; cdr3_aa: CASSLGYSTNTGELFF; cdr3_nt: TGCGCCAGCAGCTTGGGATACAGTACGAACACCGGGGAGCTGTTTTTT
j_call: TRBJ1-2; d_call: TRBD1; clone_size: NA; v_call: TRBV6-2/TRBV6-3; cdr3_aa: CASSYAGQGYSYTF; cdr3_nt: TGTGCCAGCAGTTACGCAGGACAGGGCTATAGCTACACCTTC